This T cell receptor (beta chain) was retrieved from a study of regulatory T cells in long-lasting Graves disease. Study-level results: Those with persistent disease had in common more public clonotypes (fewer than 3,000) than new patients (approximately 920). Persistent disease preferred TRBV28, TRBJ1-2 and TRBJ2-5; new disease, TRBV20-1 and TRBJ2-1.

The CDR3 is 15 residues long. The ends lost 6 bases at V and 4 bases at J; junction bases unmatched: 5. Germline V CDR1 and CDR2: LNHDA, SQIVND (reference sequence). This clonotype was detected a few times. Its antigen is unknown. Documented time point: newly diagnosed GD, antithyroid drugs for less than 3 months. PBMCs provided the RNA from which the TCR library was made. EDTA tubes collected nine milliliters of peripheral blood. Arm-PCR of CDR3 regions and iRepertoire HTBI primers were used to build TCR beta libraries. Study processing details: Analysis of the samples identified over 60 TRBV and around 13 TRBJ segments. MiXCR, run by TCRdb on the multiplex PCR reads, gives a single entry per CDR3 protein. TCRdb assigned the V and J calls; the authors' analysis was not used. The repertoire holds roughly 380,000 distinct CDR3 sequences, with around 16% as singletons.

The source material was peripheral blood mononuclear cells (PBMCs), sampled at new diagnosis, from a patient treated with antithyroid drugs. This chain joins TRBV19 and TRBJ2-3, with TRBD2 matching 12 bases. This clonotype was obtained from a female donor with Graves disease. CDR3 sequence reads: CASRRLAGAPDTQYF. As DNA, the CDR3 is TGTGCCAGTAGAAGACTAGCGGGAGCCCCAGATACGCAGTATTTT.